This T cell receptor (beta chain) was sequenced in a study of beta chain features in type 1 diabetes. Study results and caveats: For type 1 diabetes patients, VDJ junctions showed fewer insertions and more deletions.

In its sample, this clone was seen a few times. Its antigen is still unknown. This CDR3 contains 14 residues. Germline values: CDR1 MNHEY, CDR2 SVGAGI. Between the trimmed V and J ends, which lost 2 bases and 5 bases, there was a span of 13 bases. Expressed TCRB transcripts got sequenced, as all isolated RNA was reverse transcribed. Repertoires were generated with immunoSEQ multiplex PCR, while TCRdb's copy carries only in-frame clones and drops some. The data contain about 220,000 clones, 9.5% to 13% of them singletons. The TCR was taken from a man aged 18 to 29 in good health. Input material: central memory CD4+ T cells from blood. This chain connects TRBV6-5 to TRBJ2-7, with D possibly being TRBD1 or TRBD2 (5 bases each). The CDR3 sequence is CASSYQGAADEQYF. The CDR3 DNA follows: TGTGCCAGCAGTTACCAGGGAGCCGCCGACGAGCAGTACTTC.